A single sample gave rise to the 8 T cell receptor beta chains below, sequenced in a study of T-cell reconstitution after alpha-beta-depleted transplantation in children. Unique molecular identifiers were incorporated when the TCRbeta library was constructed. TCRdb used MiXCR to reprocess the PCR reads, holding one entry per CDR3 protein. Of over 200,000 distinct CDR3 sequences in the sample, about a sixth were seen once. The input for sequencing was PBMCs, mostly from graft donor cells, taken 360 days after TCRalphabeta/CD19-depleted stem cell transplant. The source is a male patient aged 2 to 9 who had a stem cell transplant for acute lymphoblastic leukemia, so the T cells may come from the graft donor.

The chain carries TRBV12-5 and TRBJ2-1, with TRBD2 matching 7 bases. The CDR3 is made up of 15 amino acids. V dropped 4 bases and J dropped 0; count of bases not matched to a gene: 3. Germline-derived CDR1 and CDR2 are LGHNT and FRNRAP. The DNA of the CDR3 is TGTGCTAGTGGTTCTGGGGGGGGCTCCTACAATGAGCAGTTCTTC. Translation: CASGSGGGSYNEQFF.

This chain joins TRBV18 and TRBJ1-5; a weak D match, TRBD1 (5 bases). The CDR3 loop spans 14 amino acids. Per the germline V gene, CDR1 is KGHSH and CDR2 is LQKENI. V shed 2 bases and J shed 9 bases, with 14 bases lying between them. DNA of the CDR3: TGTGCCAGCTCACCAGAGGAAAGGGGAAGGCCCCAGCATTTT. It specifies CASSPEERGRPQHF.

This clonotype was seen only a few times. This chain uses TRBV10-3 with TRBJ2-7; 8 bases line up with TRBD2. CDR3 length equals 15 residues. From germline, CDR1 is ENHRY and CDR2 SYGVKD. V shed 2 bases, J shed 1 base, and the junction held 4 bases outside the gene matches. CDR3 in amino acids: CAISEGGRWSYEQYF. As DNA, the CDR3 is TGTGCCATCAGTGAGGGCGGGAGGTGGTCCTACGAGCAGTACTTC.

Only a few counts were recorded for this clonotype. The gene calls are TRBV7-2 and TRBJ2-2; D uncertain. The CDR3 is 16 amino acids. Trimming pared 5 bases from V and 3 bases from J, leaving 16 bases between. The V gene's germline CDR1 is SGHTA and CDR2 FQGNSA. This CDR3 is CASSTDPPGDTGELFF. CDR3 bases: TGTGCCAGCAGCACCGACCCCCCAGGTGACACCGGGGAGCTGTTTTTT.

The CDR3 spells CASIPGVAGRKETQYF. CDR3 in DNA: TGTGCCAGCATCCCGGGGGTAGCGGGGCGGAAGGAGACCCAGTACTTC. The chain has TRBV11-2 and TRBJ2-5; 8 bases fit TRBD2. Germline loops: CDR1 SGHAT, CDR2 FQNNGV. The CDR3 runs 16 residues. V lost 7 bases, J lost 5 bases, and 15 bases stayed unmatched. The entire variable domain, with the rest obtained from reference TRBV11-2 and TRBJ2-5, is as follows: EAGVAQSPRYKIIEKRQSVAFWCNPISGHATLYWYQQILGQGPKLLIQFQNNGVVDDSQLPKDRFSAERLKGVDSTLKIQPAKLEDSAVYLCASIPGVAGRKETQYFGPGTRLLVL.

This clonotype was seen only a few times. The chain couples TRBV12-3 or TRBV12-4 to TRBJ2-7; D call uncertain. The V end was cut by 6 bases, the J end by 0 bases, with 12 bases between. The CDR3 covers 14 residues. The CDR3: CASSPGWGSYEQYF. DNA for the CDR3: TGTGCCAGCAGCCCAGGTTGGGGCTCCTACGAGCAGTACTTC.

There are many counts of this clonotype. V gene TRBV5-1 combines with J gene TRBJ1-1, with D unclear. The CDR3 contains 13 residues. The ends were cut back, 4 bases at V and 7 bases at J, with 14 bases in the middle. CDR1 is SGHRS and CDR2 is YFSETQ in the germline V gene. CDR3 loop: CASSRGRTFEAFF. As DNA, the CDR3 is TGCGCCAGCAGCCGTGGACGGACCTTTGAAGCTTTCTTT.

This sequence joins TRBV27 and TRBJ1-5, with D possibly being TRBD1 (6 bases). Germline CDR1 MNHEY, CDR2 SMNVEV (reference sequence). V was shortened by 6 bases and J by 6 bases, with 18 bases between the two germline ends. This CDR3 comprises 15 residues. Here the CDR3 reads CASSVTTGLGQPQHF. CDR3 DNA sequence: TGTGCCAGCAGCGTTACTACAGGGCTCGGTCAGCCCCAGCATTTT.